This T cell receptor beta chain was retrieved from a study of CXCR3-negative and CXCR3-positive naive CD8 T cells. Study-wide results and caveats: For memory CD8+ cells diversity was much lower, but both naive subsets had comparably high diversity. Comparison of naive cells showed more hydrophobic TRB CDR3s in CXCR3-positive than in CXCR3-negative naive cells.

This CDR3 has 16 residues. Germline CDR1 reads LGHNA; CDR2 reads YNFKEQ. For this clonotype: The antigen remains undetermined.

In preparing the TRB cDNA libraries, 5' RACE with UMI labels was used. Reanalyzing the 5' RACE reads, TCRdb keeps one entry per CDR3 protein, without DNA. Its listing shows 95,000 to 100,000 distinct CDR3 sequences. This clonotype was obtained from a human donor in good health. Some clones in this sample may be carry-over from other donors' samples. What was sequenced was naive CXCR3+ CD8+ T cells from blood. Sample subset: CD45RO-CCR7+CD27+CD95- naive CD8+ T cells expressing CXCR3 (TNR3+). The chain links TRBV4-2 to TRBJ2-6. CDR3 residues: CASSQDVDSGANVLTF.